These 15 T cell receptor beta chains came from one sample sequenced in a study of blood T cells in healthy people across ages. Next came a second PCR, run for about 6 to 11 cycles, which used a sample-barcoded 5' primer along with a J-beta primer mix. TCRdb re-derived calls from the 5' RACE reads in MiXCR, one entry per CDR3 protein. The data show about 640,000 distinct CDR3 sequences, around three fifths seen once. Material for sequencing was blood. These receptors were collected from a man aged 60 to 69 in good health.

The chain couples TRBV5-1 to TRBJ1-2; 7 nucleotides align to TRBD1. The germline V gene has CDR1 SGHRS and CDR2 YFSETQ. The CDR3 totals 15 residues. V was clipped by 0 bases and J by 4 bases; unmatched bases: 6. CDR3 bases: TGCGCCAGCAGCTTGGCTCAGGGGGACCCCTATGGCTACACCTTC. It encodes CASSLAQGDPYGYTF.

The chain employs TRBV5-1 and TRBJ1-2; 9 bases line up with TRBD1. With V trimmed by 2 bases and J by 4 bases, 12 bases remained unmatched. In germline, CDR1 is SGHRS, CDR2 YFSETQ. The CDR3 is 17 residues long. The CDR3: CASSFGSPNRGLYGYTF. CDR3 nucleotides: TGCGCCAGCAGCTTCGGATCCCCTAACAGGGGGCTCTATGGCTACACCTTC.

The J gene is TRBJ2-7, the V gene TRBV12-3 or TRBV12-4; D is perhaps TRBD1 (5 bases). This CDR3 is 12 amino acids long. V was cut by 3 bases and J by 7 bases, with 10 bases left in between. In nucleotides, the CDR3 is TGTGCCAGCAGTTTGGGGCTACCGGAGCAGTACTTC. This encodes CASSLGLPEQYF.

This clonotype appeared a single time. The CDR3 is CASSLTERPLHF. CDR3 in DNA: TGTGCCAGCAGCCTTACTGAAAGACCCCTCCACTTT. The chain is built from TRBV12-3 or TRBV12-4 and TRBJ1-6; D uncertain. This CDR3 has 12 amino acids. Trimming cost V 6 bases and J 12 bases, with 12 bases left between them.

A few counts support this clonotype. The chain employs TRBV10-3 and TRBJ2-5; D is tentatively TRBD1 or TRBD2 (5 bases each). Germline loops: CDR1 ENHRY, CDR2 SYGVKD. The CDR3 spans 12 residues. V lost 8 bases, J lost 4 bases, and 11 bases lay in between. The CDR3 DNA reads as TGTGCCATCGGGACCCGGCGAGAGACCCAGTACTTC. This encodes CAIGTRRETQYF.

The CDR3 nucleotides are TGCAGTGCTTCGACTAGCGGGGCCTACTACAATGAGCAGTACTTC. Amino acids: CSASTSGAYYNEQYF. The V call is TRBV20-1, the J call TRBJ2-7, with 11 nucleotides matching TRBD2. Germline V gene lookup returns CDR1 DFQATT and CDR2 SNEGSKA (reference sequence). The CDR3 extends over 15 amino acids. V lost 5 bases and J lost 7; bases outside the gene matches: 13.

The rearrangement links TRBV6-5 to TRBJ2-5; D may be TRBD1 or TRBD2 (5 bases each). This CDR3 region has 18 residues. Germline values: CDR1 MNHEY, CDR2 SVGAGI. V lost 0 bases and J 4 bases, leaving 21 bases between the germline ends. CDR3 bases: TGTGCCAGCAGTTACTCGGGGACGTTCGACAGATCCCGAGAGACCCAGTACTTC. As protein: CASSYSGTFDRSRETQYF.

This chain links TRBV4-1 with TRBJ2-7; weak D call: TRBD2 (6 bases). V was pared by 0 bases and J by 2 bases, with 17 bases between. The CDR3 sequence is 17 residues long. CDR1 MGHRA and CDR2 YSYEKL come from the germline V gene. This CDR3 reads CASSQEQSWGRTYEQYF. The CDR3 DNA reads TGCGCCAGCAGCCAAGAACAGTCCTGGGGGAGGACCTACGAGCAGTACTTC.

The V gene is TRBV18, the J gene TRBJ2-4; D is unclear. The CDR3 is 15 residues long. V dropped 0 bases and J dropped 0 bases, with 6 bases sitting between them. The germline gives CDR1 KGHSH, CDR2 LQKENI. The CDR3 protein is CASSPPSVAKNIQYF. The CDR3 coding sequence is TGTGCCAGCTCACCACCGAGTGTAGCCAAAAACATTCAGTACTTC.

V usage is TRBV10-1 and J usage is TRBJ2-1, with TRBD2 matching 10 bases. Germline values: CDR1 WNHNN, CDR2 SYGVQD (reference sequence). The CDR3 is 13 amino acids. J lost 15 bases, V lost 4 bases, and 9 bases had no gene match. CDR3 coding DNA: TGCGCCAGCAGTGTCCAGCGGGGGGGCCGGGCGTTCTTC. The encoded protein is CASSVQRGGRAFF.

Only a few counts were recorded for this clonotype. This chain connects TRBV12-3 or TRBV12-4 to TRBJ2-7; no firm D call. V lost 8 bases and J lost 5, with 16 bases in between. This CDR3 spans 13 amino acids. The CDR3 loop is CASRSLAINEQYF. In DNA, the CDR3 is TGTGCCAGCCGCTCGTTGGCGATAAACGAGCAGTACTTC.

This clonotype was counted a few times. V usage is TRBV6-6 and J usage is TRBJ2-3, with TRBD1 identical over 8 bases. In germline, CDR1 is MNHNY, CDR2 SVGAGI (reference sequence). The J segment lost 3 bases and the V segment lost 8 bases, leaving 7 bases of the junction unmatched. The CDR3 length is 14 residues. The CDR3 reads CASGRQGRTDTQYF. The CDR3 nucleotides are TGTGCCAGCGGCCGACAGGGGCGTACAGATACGCAGTATTTT.

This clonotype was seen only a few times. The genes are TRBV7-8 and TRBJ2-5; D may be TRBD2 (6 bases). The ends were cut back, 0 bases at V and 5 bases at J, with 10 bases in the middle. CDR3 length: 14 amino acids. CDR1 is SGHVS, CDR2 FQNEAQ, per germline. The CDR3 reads CASSLAPSAETQYF. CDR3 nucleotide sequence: TGTGCCAGCAGCTTAGCCCCTAGCGCGGAGACCCAGTACTTC.

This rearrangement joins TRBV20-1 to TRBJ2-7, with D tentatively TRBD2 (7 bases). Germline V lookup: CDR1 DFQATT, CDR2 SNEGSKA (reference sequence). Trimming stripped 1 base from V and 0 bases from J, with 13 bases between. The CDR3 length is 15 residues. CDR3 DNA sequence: TGCAGTGCTAGAGGCGGGGGCAATCCCTCCTACGAGCAGTACTTC. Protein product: CSARGGGNPSYEQYF.

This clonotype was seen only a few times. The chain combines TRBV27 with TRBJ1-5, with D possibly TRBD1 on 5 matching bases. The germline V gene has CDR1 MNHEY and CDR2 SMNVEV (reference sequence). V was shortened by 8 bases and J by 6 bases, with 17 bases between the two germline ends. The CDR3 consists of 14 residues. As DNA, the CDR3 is TGTGCCAGCCGCCGGGACCTGAACGGTCAGCCCCAGCATTTT. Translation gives CASRRDLNGQPQHF.